Presented here are 25 T cell receptor beta chains from one specimen sequenced in a study of blood T cell repertoires in COVID-19. The method was immunoSEQ multiplex PCR; TCRdb's version includes in-frame clones alone and lacks a portion of them. The sample has hundreds of thousands of clones; more than 80% are singletons. The sample comprised peripheral blood. The receptors were gathered from a woman in her twenties or thirties with active or convalescent COVID-19.

This clone was seen a handful of times. V is TRBV10-3 and J is TRBJ1-1; TRBD1 agrees at 7 bases. V dropped 10 bases and J dropped 5; count of bases not matched to a gene: 7. CDR3 length: 12 residues. Germline V gene sequence: CDR1 ENHRY, CDR2 SYGVKD. Written as DNA, the CDR3 is TGTGCCACCACAGGGGAGAGGACTGAAGCTTTCTTT. It codes for CATTGERTEAFF.

The chain employs TRBV9 and TRBJ1-4; TRBD1 might be the D (6 bases). Germline V CDR1 and CDR2: SGDLS, YYNGEE. The CDR3 consists of 15 residues. Trimming took off 0 bases at V and 6 bases at J, with 12 bases between the two ends. DNA of the CDR3: TGTGCCAGCAGCGTAGGGGCAGGGGAGCATGAAAAACTGTTTTTT. It yields the protein CASSVGAGEHEKLFF.

The chain is built from TRBV6-1 and TRBJ2-7; 7 bases agree with TRBD1. The ends lost 4 bases at V and 4 bases at J; junction bases unmatched: 13. The CDR3 extends over 16 amino acids. In germline, CDR1 is MNHNS, CDR2 SASEGT. The CDR3 region has the DNA TGTGCCAGCAGTGGGTACAGGGGCCGCCCCCCTTACGAGCAGTACTTC. The encoded protein is CASSGYRGRPPYEQYF.

The genes are TRBV18 and TRBJ1-5; no clear D. V lost 1 base, J lost 5 bases, and 12 bases lay in between. CDR1 KGHSH and CDR2 LQKENI come from the germline V gene. The CDR3 runs to 15 residues. CDR3 bases: TGTGCCAGCTCACCACGTGGTGGCGGGGATCAGCCCCAGCATTTT. Translating gives CASSPRGGGDQPQHF.

CDR3 sequence reads: CASSPGTGYGYTF. The CDR3 coding sequence is TGTGCCAGCAGCCCCGGGACAGGCTATGGCTACACCTTC. V usage is TRBV7-9 and J usage is TRBJ1-2; 8 nucleotides align to TRBD1. The V gene's germline CDR1 is SEHNR and CDR2 FQNEAQ (reference sequence). CDR3 size: 13 residues. After removal of 5 bases from V and 4 bases from J, the junction contained 3 bases not matched to a gene.

This clone was seen a handful of times. This chain uses TRBV7-2 with TRBJ1-2, with no clear D. V was trimmed by 6 bases and J by 6 bases, leaving 17 bases between them. Germline CDR1 SGHTA, CDR2 FQGNSA. CDR3 length equals 14 residues. CDR3 nucleotide sequence: TGTGCCAGCAGTTCGTCTTCGGGGTATGATGGCTACACCTTC. Amino acid sequence: CASSSSSGYDGYTF.

In this sample, this clone turned up once. The CDR3 protein is CASSPSRGEVIDTQYF. The CDR3 DNA reads TGTGCCAGCAGTCCATCCCGCGGGGAAGTTATAGATACGCAGTATTTT. The chain carries TRBV28 and TRBJ2-3; weak D call: TRBD2 (6 bases). This CDR3 is 16 amino acids long. Germline V gene sequence: CDR1 MDHEN, CDR2 SYDVKM. V shed 5 bases and J shed 5 bases, with 20 bases lying between them.

The chain combines TRBV7-2 with TRBJ1-4; no clear D gene. This CDR3 is built from 15 residues. V shed 4 bases and J shed 0 bases, with 9 bases lying between them. Per the germline V gene, CDR1 is SGHTA and CDR2 is FQGNSA. The CDR3 spells CASSWTGATNEKLFF. CDR3 sequence (DNA): TGTGCCAGCAGCTGGACGGGAGCAACTAATGAAAAACTGTTTTTT.

V usage is TRBV18 and J usage is TRBJ1-1; possibly TRBD1 for D (5 bases). The CDR3 is 15 amino acids. CDR1 and CDR2 from the germline V gene are KGHSH and LQKENI. V gave up 5 bases and J gave up 0 bases, with 13 bases separating them. CDR3 sequence (DNA): TGTGCCAGCTCATCCATCCCGGGGGTGAACACTGAAGCTTTCTTT. Its translation: CASSSIPGVNTEAFF.

This clone appeared once. The gene calls are TRBV10-1 and TRBJ1-4, with 7 bases identical to TRBD1. CDR3 length: 14 residues. J was trimmed by 10 bases and V by 5 bases; bases with no gene match: 10. Germline V gene sequence: CDR1 WNHNN, CDR2 SYGVQD (reference sequence). The DNA for the CDR3 is TGCGCCAGCAGTTTAGACAGGGATGCGGCAAAACTGTTTTTT. Protein: CASSLDRDAAKLFF.

The genes are TRBV15 and TRBJ1-5; a possible D gene is TRBD1 (5 bases). Germline CDR1 is LNHNV and CDR2 is YYDKDF (reference sequence). There are 12 residues in the CDR3. Trimming removed 8 bases at V and 4 bases at J, with 9 bases between. CDR3 in amino acids: CATARVNQPQHF. Here the CDR3 DNA reads TGTGCCACCGCCAGGGTGAATCAGCCCCAGCATTTT.

As to this clone: One end of the junction varies from germline; a read error may be responsible. Other DNA sequences in the same sample also yield this CDR3. The V and J genes are TRBV6-5 and TRBJ2-2, with D hard to call. Germline CDR1 reads MNHEY; CDR2 reads SVGAGI. The CDR3 is made up of 13 amino acids. CDR3 DNA: TGTGCCAGCAGCTACTCACTGACCGGGGAGCTGTTTTTT. It yields the protein CASSYSLTGELFF.

The chain carries TRBV5-6 and TRBJ2-7; a possible D gene is TRBD2 (5 bases). Germline CDR1 SGHDT, CDR2 YYEEEE. V was shortened by 1 base and J by 3 bases, with 8 bases between the two germline ends. The CDR3 sequence is 13 residues long. CDR3 in amino acids: CASSLIGIYEQYF. As DNA, the CDR3 is TGTGCCAGCAGCTTGATCGGGATCTACGAGCAGTACTTC. Complete variable domain (other parts from reference TRBV5-6 and TRBJ2-7): DAGVTQSPTHLIKTRGQQVTLRCSPKSGHDTVSWYQQALGQGPQFIFQYYEEEERQRGNFPDRFSGHQFPNYSSELNVNALLLGDSALYLCASSLIGIYEQYFGPGTRLTVT.

In its sample, this clone was seen once. This chain connects TRBV13 to TRBJ1-1; maybe TRBD1 (6 bases). The germline V and J ends were trimmed by 5 bases and 7 bases, with 11 bases remaining between them. The CDR3 is 12 amino acids. Germline-derived CDR1 and CDR2 are PRHDT and FYEKMQ (reference sequence). The CDR3 DNA follows: TGTGCCAGCAGCACACAGGGTGGTGAAGCTTTCTTT. It translates to CASSTQGGEAFF.

The V call is TRBV6-5, the J call TRBJ2-1, with 8 bases aligning to TRBD2. Germline V gene lookup returns CDR1 MNHEY and CDR2 SVGAGI. V shed 7 bases and J 3 bases; nucleotides not matched to a gene: 8. The CDR3 sequence is 15 residues long. The CDR3 DNA reads TGTGCCAGCATCAATTCGGCGGGGGGCTACAATGAGCAGTTCTTC. Amino acid sequence: CASINSAGGYNEQFF.

This rearrangement joins TRBV18 to TRBJ2-7, with D hard to call. This CDR3 contains 12 residues. V was clipped by 4 bases and J by 0 bases, with 4 bases between them. Looked up from germline, CDR1 is KGHSH and CDR2 is LQKENI. The CDR3 DNA reads TGTGCCAGCTCACTCAGCTCCTACGAGCAGTACTTC. This translates into CASSLSSYEQYF.

The V gene is TRBV21-1, the J gene TRBJ1-2; the DNA was not compared with TRBD1, the D call given in the table. TRBV21-1 is annotated as a pseudogene. The CDR3 runs 16 residues. The CDR3 DNA is TGTGCCAGCAGCAAAGAAAGGGGGCAATATAACTATGGCTACACCTTC. As protein: CASSKERGQYNYGYTF.

V and J are TRBV5-1 and TRBJ1-1, with TRBD1 matching over 7 bases. The CDR3 runs to 16 residues. The germline V gene encodes CDR1 SGHRS and CDR2 YFSETQ. Trimming cost V 0 bases and J 0 bases; bases outside gene matches: 5. CDR3 loop: CASSLGQGRLNTEAFF. The CDR3 DNA is TGCGCCAGCAGCTTGGGACAGGGACGACTGAACACTGAAGCTTTCTTT. The whole variable domain, filled in from reference TRBV5-1 and TRBJ1-1, reads KAGVTQTPRYLIKTRGQQVTLSCSPISGHRSVSWYQQTPGQGLQFLFEYFSETQRNKGNFPGRFSGRQFSNSRSEMNVSTLELGDSALYLCASSLGQGRLNTEAFFGQGTRLTVV.

The rearrangement uses TRBV20-1 and TRBJ1-6, with 7 bases that match TRBD1. The CDR3 sequence is 16 residues long. Per germline, CDR1 DFQATT and CDR2 SNEGSKA (reference sequence). V gave up 3 bases and J gave up 7 bases; unmatched junction bases: 12. The CDR3 DNA reads TGCAGTGCTAGTGATTCTCCGGGACAGCGAAATTCACCCCTCCACTTT. Its protein is CSASDSPGQRNSPLHF.

The chain uses TRBV29-1 and TRBJ2-4; D uncertain. CDR3 length: 11 residues. V was pared by 5 bases and J by 5 bases, with 7 bases between. Germline V gene lookup returns CDR1 SQVTM and CDR2 ANQGSEA. The CDR3: CSVYRENIQYF. The CDR3 nucleotides read TGCAGCGTTTACAGAGAAAACATTCAGTACTTC.

This chain connects TRBV2 to TRBJ2-7; D is unresolved. Trimming took off 7 bases at V and 7 bases at J, with 14 bases between the two ends. The CDR3 runs 12 residues. Germline V gives CDR1 SNHLY, CDR2 FYNNEI. CDR3 sequence (DNA): TGTGCCAGCAATGGCGCGGCTTGGGAGCAGTACTTC. Its translation is CASNGAAWEQYF.

This sequence joins TRBV6-1 and TRBJ1-6; a weak D match, TRBD1 (5 bases). The CDR3 spans 18 residues. V dropped 2 bases and J dropped 0 bases, with 14 bases sitting between them. CDR1 and CDR2 (germline): MNHNS, SASEGT. The CDR3 reads CASSERQGLSSYNSPLHF. CDR3 nucleotide sequence: TGTGCCAGCAGTGAACGGCAGGGCTTGAGCTCCTATAATTCACCCCTCCACTTT.

The gene calls are TRBV19 and TRBJ1-5; D perhaps matches TRBD1 (5 bases). This CDR3 contains 15 residues. Germline V gene lookup returns CDR1 LNHDA and CDR2 SQIVND (reference sequence). Trimming removed 5 bases at V and 1 base at J, with 12 bases between. DNA of the CDR3: TGTGCCAGTAGTGCCCAGGGTGAGAGCAATCAGCCCCAGCATTTT. Its translation is CASSAQGESNQPQHF.

The chain uses TRBV27 and TRBJ2-6; TRBD2 is a possible D gene (6 bases). Trimming removed 4 bases from V and 0 bases from J, with 10 bases in between. The length of the CDR3 is 16 residues. Germline CDR1 and CDR2: MNHEY and SMNVEV (reference sequence). The CDR3 sequence: CASSSGDSSGANVLTF. The CDR3 region has the DNA TGTGCCAGCAGTTCGGGGGATTCCTCTGGGGCCAACGTCCTGACTTTC.

The genes are TRBV15 and TRBJ1-6, with D uncertain. Germline CDR1 is LNHNV and CDR2 is YYDKDF (reference sequence). CDR3 length equals 16 residues. V was pared by 0 bases and J by 6 bases, with 12 bases between. The CDR3 nucleotides are TGTGCCACCAGCAGAGATAAGGGAGTACCTAATTCACCCCTCCACTTT. Its protein is CATSRDKGVPNSPLHF.